The 13 T cell receptor beta chains presented below share a single source sample, sequenced in a study of blood T cell repertoires in COVID-19. The repertoire was sequenced with immunoSEQ multiplex PCR; TCRdb's copy has only in-frame clones and lacks some. The sample contains around 500,000 clones, approximately 85% of which appear only once. The material sequenced was peripheral blood. These TCRs come from a human donor in a cohort sampled during active COVID-19.

Written as DNA, the CDR3 is TGTGCCAGCAGCCAAGATCCTAGCGGGAGCACAGATACGCAGTATTTT. As protein: CASSQDPSGSTDTQYF. The chain joins TRBV3-1 (or the pseudogene TRBV3-2) to TRBJ2-3; 8 nucleotides line up with TRBD2. Germline CDR1 is LGHDT and CDR2 is YNNKEL (reference sequence). The CDR3 has 16 residues. V lost 0 bases and J lost 0; bases outside the gene matches: 2.

This sequence joins TRBV2 and TRBJ2-5, with 7 bases identical to TRBD2. Per the germline V gene, CDR1 is SNHLY and CDR2 is FYNNEI. This CDR3 spans 16 amino acids. The J segment lost 0 bases and the V segment lost 7 bases, leaving 11 bases of the junction unmatched. The CDR3 region is CASIISPGLHQETQYF. In DNA form, the CDR3 reads TGTGCCAGCATTATCTCACCGGGACTACACCAAGAGACCCAGTACTTC.

V and J are TRBV19 and TRBJ2-5; D is uncertain. The germline V and J ends were trimmed by 0 bases and 3 bases, with 2 bases remaining between them. The CDR3 covers 12 residues. The V gene's germline CDR1 is LNHDA and CDR2 SQIVND (reference sequence). The CDR3 nucleotides read TGTGCCAGTAGTATAGATAAAGAGACCCAGTACTTC. Translation gives CASSIDKETQYF.

V is TRBV7-2 and J is TRBJ2-5; TRBD2 matches 14 bases. Looked up from germline, CDR1 is SGHTA and CDR2 is FQGNSA. This CDR3 has 16 residues. Germline trimming cut 5 bases from V and 7 bases from J; bases unmatched to any gene: 9. Here the CDR3 DNA reads TGTGCCAGCAGCCCGGGGACTAGCGGGAGAGGGTGGACCCAGTACTTC. Translation: CASSPGTSGRGWTQYF.

The chain uses TRBV5-1 and TRBJ1-1; no clear D gene. The length of the CDR3 is 15 residues. Trimming shortened V by 4 bases and J by 3 bases, and 16 bases separated the two germline ends. Germline CDR1 reads SGHRS; CDR2 reads YFSETQ. CDR3 residues: CASSPVSVLYTEAFF. CDR3 bases: TGCGCCAGCAGCCCGGTGAGCGTCTTATACACTGAAGCTTTCTTT.

At least ten counts were recorded for this clone. The chain is built from TRBV21-1 and TRBJ2-2; TRBD2 is the table's D call, not checked against the DNA. TRBV21-1 is a documented pseudogene. The CDR3 spans 16 residues. CDR3 sequence: CASSKNGEYSVGELFF. The CDR3 nucleotides read TGTGCCAGCAGCAAAAACGGTGAGTATTCGGTCGGGGAGCTGTTTTTT.

J is TRBJ2-7 and V is TRBV28; D perhaps matches TRBD2 (6 bases). The CDR3 extends over 15 amino acids. Trimming cost V 2 bases and J 0 bases, with 11 bases left between them. Germline V gene sequence: CDR1 MDHEN, CDR2 SYDVKM. The CDR3 DNA reads TGTGCCAGCAGTTTAGGGGGACTCCACTCCTACGAGCAGTACTTC. Amino acids: CASSLGGLHSYEQYF.

The chain is built from TRBV18 and TRBJ1-3, with D perhaps TRBD1 (5 bases). Germline lookup yields CDR1 KGHSH and CDR2 LQKENI. Between the trimmed V and J ends, which lost 2 bases and 5 bases, there was a span of 13 bases. The CDR3 sequence is 15 residues long. CDR3 sequence reads: CASSPESGFRNTIYF. The CDR3 DNA sequence: TGTGCCAGCTCACCAGAGTCAGGGTTCCGAAACACCATATATTTT.

The chain joins TRBV18 to TRBJ2-7; TRBD1 might be the D (6 bases). V was pared by 5 bases and J by 4 bases, with 18 bases between. The CDR3 covers 15 residues. The germline V gene encodes CDR1 KGHSH and CDR2 LQKENI. The CDR3 sequence is CASSLGHRAEYEQYF. The CDR3 DNA follows: TGTGCCAGCTCATTAGGCCACAGGGCCGAATACGAGCAGTACTTC.

This clone was recorded once. The V and J genes are TRBV3-1 (or the pseudogene TRBV3-2) and TRBJ1-2; D gene ambiguous. CDR1 is LGHDT and CDR2 is YNNKEL in the germline V gene (reference sequence). The CDR3 has 16 residues. With 0 bases removed from V and 4 bases from J, the gap between germline ends came to 15 bases. Here the CDR3 DNA reads TGTGCCAGCAGCCAAGATTGGCAGGCTGGCAGCTATGGCTACACCTTC. Its protein product is CASSQDWQAGSYGYTF.

The chain employs TRBV5-5 and TRBJ1-5; the D is unclear. There are 14 residues in the CDR3. Germline values: CDR1 SGHKS, CDR2 YYEKEE (reference sequence). The ends were cut back, 0 bases at V and 3 bases at J, with 7 bases in the middle. CDR3 amino acids: CASSLDRNNQPQHF. The CDR3 coding sequence is TGTGCCAGCAGCTTGGACAGAAACAATCAGCCCCAGCATTTT.

This chain links TRBV28 with TRBJ2-4; maybe TRBD2 (6 bases). Germline loops: CDR1 MDHEN, CDR2 SYDVKM. The V end lost 3 bases, the J end lost 7 bases, and 10 bases lay between the germline ends. The CDR3 is made up of 13 amino acids. The CDR3 DNA is TGTGCCAGCAGTTTTGGCCGGGGGAACATTCAGTACTTC. Its protein is CASSFGRGNIQYF.

This chain uses TRBV28 with TRBJ1-6; D unresolved. Deletions cut 2 bases from V and 4 bases from J, with 9 bases between. This CDR3 contains 15 residues. CDR1 MDHEN and CDR2 SYDVKM come from the germline V gene. The CDR3 reads CASSLPGPYNSPLHF. For the CDR3, the DNA is TGTGCCAGCAGTTTACCAGGTCCTTATAATTCACCCCTCCACTTT.